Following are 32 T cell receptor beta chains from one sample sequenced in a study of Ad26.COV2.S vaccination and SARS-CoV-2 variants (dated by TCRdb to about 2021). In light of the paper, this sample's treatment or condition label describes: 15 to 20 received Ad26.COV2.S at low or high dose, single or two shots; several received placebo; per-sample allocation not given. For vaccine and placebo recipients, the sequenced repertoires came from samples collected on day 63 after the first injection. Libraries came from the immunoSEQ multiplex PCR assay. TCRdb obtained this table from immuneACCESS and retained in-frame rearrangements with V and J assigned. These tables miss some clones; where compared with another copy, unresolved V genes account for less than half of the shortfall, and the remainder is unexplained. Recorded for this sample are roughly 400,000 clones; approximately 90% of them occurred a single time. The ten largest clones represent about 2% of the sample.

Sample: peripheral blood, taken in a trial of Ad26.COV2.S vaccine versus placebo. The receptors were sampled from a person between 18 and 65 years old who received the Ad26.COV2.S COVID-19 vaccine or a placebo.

CDR3 nucleotides: TGCGCCAGCAGCTCGGACAGCGGGAGCTCCTACAATGAGCAGTTCTTC. Its translation: CASSSDSGSSYNEQFF. This chain joins TRBV5-1 and TRBJ2-1, with 8 positions matching TRBD2. This CDR3 is 16 amino acids long. With 3 bases clipped from V and 0 bases from J, the junction kept 5 bases outside the gene matches. Per germline, CDR1 SGHRS and CDR2 YFSETQ.

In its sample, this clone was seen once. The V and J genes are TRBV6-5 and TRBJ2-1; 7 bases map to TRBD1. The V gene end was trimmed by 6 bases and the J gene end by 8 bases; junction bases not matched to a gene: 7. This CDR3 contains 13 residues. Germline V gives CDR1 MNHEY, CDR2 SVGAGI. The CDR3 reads CASSDRVGDEQFF. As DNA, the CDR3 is TGTGCCAGCAGCGACAGGGTCGGCGATGAGCAGTTCTTC.

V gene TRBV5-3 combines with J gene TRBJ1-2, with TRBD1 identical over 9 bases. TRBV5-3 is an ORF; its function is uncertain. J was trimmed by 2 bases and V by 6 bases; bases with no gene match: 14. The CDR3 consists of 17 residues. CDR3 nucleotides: TGTGCCAGAACGACCGAACAGGGGGCTTCGTTAAACTATGGCTACACCTTC. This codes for CARTTEQGASLNYGYTF.

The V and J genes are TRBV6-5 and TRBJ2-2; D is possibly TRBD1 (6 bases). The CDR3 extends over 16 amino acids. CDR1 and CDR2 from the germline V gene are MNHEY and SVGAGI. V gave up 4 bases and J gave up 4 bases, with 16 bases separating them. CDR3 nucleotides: TGTGCCAGCAGTTCGCAGGGGCAACCCACCACCGGGGAGCTGTTTTTT. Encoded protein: CASSSQGQPTTGELFF.

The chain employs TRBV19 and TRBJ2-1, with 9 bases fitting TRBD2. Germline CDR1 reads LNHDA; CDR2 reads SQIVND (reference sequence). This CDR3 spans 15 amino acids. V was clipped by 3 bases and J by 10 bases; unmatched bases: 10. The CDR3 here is CASSMKKLAGSEQFF. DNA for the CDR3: TGTGCCAGTAGTATGAAGAAACTAGCGGGTTCCGAGCAGTTCTTC.

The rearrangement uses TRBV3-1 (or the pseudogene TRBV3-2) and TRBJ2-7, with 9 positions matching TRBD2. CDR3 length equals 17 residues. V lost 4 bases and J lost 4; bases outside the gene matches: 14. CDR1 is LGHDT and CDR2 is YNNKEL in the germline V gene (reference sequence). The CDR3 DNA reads TGTGCCAGCAGCCGGACGGGTAGCGGGAGAACAGTATACGAGCAGTACTTC. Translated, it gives CASSRTGSGRTVYEQYF.

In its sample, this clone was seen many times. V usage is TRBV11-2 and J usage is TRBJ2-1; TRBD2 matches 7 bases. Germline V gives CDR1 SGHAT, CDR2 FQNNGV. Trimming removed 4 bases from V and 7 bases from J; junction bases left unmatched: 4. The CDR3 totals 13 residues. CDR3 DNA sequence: TGTGCCAGCAGCTATCTAGCGGCAAATGAGCAGTTCTTC. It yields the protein CASSYLAANEQFF.

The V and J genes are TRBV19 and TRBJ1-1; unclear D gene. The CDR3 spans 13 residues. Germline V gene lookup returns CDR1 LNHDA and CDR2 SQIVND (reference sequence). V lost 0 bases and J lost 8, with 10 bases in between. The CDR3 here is CASSIDMWAEAFF. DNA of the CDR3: TGTGCCAGTAGTATAGATATGTGGGCCGAAGCTTTCTTT.

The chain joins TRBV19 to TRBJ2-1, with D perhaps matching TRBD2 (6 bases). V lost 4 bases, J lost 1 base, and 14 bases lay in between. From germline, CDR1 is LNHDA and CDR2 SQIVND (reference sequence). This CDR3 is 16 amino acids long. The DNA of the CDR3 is TGTGCCAGTAGTACAGACTCTGCGGGATCCTACAATGAGCAGTTCTTC. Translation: CASSTDSAGSYNEQFF. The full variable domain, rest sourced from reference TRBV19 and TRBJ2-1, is DGGITQSPKYLFRKEGQNVTLSCEQNLNHDAMYWYRQDPGQGLRLIYYSQIVNDFQKGDIAEGYSVSREKKESFPLTVTSAQKNPTAFYLCASSTDSAGSYNEQFFGPGTRLTVL.

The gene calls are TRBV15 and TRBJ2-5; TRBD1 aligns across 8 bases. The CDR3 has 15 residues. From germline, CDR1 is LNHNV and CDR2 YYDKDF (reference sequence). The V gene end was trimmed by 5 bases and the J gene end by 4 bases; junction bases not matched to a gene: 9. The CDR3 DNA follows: TGTGCCACCAGCGTTCAGAGGGGACAGGCAGAGACCCAGTACTTC. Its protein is CATSVQRGQAETQYF.

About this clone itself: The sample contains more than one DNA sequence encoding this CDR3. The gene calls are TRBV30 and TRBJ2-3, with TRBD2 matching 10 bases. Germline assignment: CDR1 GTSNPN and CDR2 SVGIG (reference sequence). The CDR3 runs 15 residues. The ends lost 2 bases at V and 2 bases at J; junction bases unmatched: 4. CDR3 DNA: TGTGCCTGGAGTCGGCTAGCGGGAGTCACAGATACGCAGTATTTT. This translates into CAWSRLAGVTDTQYF. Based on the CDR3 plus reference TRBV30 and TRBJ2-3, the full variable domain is SQTIHQWPATLVQPVGSPLSLECTVEGTSNPNLYWYRQAAGRGLQLLFYSVGIGQISSEVPQNLSASRPQDRQFILSSKKLLLSDSGFYLCAWSRLAGVTDTQYFGPGTRLTVL.

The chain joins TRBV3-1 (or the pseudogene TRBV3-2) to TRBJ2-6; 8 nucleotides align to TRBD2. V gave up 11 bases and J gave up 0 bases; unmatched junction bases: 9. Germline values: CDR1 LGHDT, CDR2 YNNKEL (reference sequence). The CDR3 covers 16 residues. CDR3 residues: CASRGLAGSGANVLTF. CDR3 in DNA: TGTGCCTCCCGGGGTCTAGCGGGCTCTGGGGCCAACGTCCTGACTTTC.

The CDR3 coding sequence is TGTGCCAGCAGTTACTCTCTAGGAGAGGCTGGAAACACCATATATTTT. Its translation: CASSYSLGEAGNTIYF. The chain recombines TRBV6-5 with TRBJ1-3; D remains ambiguous. V gave up 0 bases and J gave up 2 bases, with 11 bases separating them. The germline V gene encodes CDR1 MNHEY and CDR2 SVGAGI. This CDR3 spans 16 amino acids.

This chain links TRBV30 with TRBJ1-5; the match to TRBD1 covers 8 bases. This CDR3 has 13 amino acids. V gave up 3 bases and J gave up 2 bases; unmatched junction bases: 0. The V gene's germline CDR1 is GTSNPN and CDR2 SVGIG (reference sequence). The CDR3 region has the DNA TGTGCCTGGAGGACAGGGGGCAATCAGCCCCAGCATTTT. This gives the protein CAWRTGGNQPQHF. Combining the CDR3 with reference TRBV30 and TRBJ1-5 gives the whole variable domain SQTIHQWPATLVQPVGSPLSLECTVEGTSNPNLYWYRQAAGRGLQLLFYSVGIGQISSEVPQNLSASRPQDRQFILSSKKLLLSDSGFYLCAWRTGGNQPQHFGDGTRLSIL.

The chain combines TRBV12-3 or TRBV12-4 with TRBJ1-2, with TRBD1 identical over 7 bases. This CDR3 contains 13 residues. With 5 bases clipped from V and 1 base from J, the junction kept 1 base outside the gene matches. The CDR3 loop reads CASSPGGNYGYTF. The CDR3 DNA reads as TGTGCCAGCAGTCCAGGGGGTAACTATGGCTACACCTTC.

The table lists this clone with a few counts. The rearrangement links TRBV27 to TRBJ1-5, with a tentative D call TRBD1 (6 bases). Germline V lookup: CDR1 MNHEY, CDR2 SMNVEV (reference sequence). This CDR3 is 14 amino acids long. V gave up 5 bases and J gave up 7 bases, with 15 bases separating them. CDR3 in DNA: TGTGCCAGCAGTCTAGGGGGGGCGCGGCAGCCCCAGCATTTT. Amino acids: CASSLGGARQPQHF.

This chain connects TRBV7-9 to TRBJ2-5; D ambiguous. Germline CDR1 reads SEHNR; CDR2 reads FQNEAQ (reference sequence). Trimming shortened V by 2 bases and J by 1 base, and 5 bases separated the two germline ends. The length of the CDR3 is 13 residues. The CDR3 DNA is TGTGCCAGCAGCTTATTTATCCAAGAGACCCAGTACTTC. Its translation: CASSLFIQETQYF.

CDR3: CSAGTSGRNEQFF. The CDR3, as DNA: TGCAGCGCCGGGACTAGCGGGAGGAATGAGCAGTTCTTC. The chain links TRBV29-1 to TRBJ2-1; 15 bases are a match to TRBD2. The CDR3 is made up of 13 amino acids. V shed 7 bases, J shed 7 bases, and the junction held 2 bases outside the gene matches. CDR1 and CDR2 from the germline V gene are SQVTM and ANQGSEA.

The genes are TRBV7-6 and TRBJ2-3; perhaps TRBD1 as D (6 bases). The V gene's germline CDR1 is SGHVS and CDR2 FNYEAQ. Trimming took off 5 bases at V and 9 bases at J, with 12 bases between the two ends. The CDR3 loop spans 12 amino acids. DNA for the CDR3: TGTGCCAGCAGCGGCACAGGGAACACGCAGTATTTT. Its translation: CASSGTGNTQYF.

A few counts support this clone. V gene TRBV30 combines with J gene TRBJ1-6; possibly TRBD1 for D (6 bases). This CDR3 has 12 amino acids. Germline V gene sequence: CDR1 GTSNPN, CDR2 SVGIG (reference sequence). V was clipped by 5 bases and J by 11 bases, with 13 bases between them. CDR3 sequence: CAWAQGTAPLHF. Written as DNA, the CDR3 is TGTGCCTGGGCTCAGGGGACTGCACCCCTCCACTTT.

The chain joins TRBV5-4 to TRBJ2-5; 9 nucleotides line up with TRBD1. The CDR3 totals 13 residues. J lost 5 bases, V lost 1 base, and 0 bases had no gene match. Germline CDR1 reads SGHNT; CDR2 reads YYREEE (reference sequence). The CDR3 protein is CASSLTGGETQYF. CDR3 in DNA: TGTGCCAGCAGCTTGACAGGGGGCGAGACCCAGTACTTC.

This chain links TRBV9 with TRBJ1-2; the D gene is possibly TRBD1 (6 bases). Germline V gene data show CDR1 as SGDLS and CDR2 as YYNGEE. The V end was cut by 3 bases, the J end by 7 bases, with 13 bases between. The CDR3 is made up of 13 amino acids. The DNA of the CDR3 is TGTGCCAGCAGCGCATACAGGGACGGTGGCTACACCTTC. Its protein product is CASSAYRDGGYTF.

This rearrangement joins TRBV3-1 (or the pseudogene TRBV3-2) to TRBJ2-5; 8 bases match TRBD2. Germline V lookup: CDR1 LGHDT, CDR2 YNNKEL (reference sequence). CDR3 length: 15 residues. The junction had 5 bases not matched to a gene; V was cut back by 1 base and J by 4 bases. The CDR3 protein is CASSQVAGGAETQYF. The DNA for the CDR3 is TGTGCCAGCAGCCAAGTTGCGGGAGGTGCAGAGACCCAGTACTTC.

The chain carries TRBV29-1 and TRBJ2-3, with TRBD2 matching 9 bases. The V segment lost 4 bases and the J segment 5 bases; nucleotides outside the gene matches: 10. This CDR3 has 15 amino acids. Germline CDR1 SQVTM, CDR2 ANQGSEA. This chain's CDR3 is CSVAAAGGALDTQYF. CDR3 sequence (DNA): TGCAGCGTTGCGGCGGCGGGGGGGGCGTTAGATACGCAGTATTTT.

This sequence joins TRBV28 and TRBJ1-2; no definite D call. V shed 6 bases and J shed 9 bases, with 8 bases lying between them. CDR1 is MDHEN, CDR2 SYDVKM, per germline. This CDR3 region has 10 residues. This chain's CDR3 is CASSSGSYTF. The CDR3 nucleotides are TGTGCCAGCAGCTCGGGTAGCTACACCTTC.

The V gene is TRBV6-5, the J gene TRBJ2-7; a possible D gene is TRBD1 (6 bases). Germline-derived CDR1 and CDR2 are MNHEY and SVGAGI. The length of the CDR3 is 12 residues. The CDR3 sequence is CASSDRRYEQYF. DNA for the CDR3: TGTGCTTCCTCGGACAGACGCTACGAGCAGTACTTC.

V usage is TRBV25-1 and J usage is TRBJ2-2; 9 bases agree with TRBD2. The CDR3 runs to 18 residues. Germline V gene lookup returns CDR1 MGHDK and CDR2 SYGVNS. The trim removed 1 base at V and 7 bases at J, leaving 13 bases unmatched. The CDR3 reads CASSEWDSGSVLDGELFF. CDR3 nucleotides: TGTGCCAGCAGTGAATGGGATAGCGGGAGCGTGTTAGACGGGGAGCTGTTTTTT.

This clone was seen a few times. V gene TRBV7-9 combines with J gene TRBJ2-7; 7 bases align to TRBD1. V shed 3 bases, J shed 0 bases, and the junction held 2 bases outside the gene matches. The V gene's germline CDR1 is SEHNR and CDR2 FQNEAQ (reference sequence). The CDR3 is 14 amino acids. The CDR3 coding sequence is TGTGCCAGCAGCTTCGCAGGGGGCTCCTACGAGCAGTACTTC. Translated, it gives CASSFAGGSYEQYF.

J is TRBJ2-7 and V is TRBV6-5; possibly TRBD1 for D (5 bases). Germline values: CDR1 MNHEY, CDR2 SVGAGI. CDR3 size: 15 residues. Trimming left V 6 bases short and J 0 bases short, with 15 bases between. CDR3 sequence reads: CASRDIQIFSYEQYF. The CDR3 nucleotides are TGTGCCAGCAGGGACATACAGATTTTCTCCTACGAGCAGTACTTC.

CDR3: CAISEPDRGGNYEQYF. CDR3 nucleotides: TGTGCCATCAGTGAGCCGGACCGAGGTGGGAACTACGAGCAGTACTTC. This chain uses TRBV10-3 with TRBJ2-7, with D unresolved. This CDR3 has 16 amino acids. Germline CDR1 ENHRY, CDR2 SYGVKD. V lost 2 bases and J lost 3, with 17 bases in between.

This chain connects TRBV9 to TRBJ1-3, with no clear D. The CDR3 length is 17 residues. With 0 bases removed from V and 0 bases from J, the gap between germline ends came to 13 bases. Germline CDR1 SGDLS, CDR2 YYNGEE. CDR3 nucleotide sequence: TGTGCCAGCAGCGTAGTTGCCGGCAGTTTCTCTGGAAACACCATATATTTT. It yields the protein CASSVVAGSFSGNTIYF.

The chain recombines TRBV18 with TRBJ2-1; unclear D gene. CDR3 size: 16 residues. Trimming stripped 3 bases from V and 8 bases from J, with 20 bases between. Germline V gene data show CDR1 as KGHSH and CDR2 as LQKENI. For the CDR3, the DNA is TGTGCCAGCTCACCTCCCCGAAAGGGTTTGGTCGATGAGCAGTTCTTC. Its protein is CASSPPRKGLVDEQFF.